The T cell receptor (beta chain) described here comes from a study of blood T cell repertoires in COVID-19. Study at large: The United States, Italy and Spain were the sources of the acute and convalescent COVID-19 samples. T cells, B-cell-depleted T cells, or PBMCs supplied cDNA or gDNA.

Method: immunoSEQ multiplex PCR; TCRdb's copy keeps in-frame clones and lacks some. This sample has about 210,000 clones, with less than 90% found just once. Germline V gene data show CDR1 as LGHDT and CDR2 as YNNKEL (reference sequence). Trimming stripped 3 bases from V and 8 bases from J, with 10 bases between. This CDR3 spans 13 amino acids. Seattle's enrolled individuals joined amid active infection and were then monitored longitudinally. The V call is TRBV3-1 (or the pseudogene TRBV3-2), the J call TRBJ1-4; D is undetermined. The sequence was obtained from a woman at least 80 years old with COVID-19, enrolled during active disease. Material: peripheral blood. CDR3 protein: CASSQGGIEKLFF. The CDR3 region has the DNA TGTGCCAGCAGCCAGGGAGGGATCGAAAAACTGTTTTTT.